This T cell receptor beta chain appears in the sequencing data of a study of blood T cell repertoires in COVID-19. Profiled with immunoSEQ multiplex PCR; TCRdb holds only in-frame clones, not every one. The profile shows around 300,000 clones, around 89% of them singletons. CDR3 length equals 14 residues. Germline V gene lookup returns CDR1 SEHNR and CDR2 FQNEAQ (reference sequence). The V segment lost 1 base and the J segment 9 bases; nucleotides outside the gene matches: 4. What was sequenced was PBMCs or T cells enriched from blood (not recorded which). The gene calls are TRBV7-9 and TRBJ2-1; the match to TRBD1 covers 9 bases. This receptor was obtained from a young woman who had recovered from COVID-19. CDR3 sequence reads: CASSLVQGAVEQFF. CDR3 DNA: TGTGCCAGCAGCTTAGTACAGGGGGCCGTTGAGCAGTTCTTC.